This TCR beta chain was retrieved from a study of blood T cell repertoires in COVID-19. The J segment lost 4 bases and the V segment lost 5 bases, leaving 13 bases of the junction unmatched. The germline gives CDR1 MNHEY, CDR2 SMNVEV (reference sequence). This CDR3 region has 16 residues. The table came from immunoSEQ multiplex PCR; TCRdb's copy has only in-frame clones and leaves some out. Of about 170,000 clones in the sample, less than 90% were seen once. The rearrangement links TRBV27 to TRBJ1-2, with 7 bases matching TRBD1. The sample taken for sequencing was PBMCs or T cells enriched from blood (not recorded which). The sequence came from a woman aged 45-59 years who had recovered from COVID-19. CDR3 DNA sequence: TGTGCCAGCAGTGTAGGGACAGCCTATTTACCCTATGGCTACACCTTC. It translates to CASSVGTAYLPYGYTF.